This is a list of T cell receptor beta chains from one sample in a study of T cells in localized non-small cell lung cancer. The table came from immunoSEQ multiplex PCR; TCRdb's copy has only in-frame clones and leaves some out. The table includes tens of thousands of clones, 70% to 80% detected once. Sequenced here: peripheral blood, sampled before any cancer treatment. The receptors here all came from a man aged 40 to 70 with stage I squamous cell lung carcinoma. Both conserved end residues are part of each CDR3. Fields, in order: J gene, clone size, V gene, D gene, CDR3 DNA, CDR3 protein. The D gene is left open where the match is weak. The size field is filled for only some rows; it gives once, few, many or a size class.

J gene: TRBJ2-1
clone size: NA
V gene: TRBV9
D gene: NA
CDR3 DNA: TGTGCCAGCACCCCAGGGACGGGGTACGGCAATGAGCAGTTCTTC
CDR3 protein: CASTPGTGYGNEQFF

J gene: TRBJ1-1
clone size: once
V gene: TRBV6-1
D gene: NA
CDR3 DNA: TGTGCCATCGCACGGTTTGAAGCTTTCTTT
CDR3 protein: CAIARFEAFF

J gene: TRBJ2-5
clone size: NA
V gene: TRBV5-4
D gene: TRBD1
CDR3 DNA: TGTGCCAGCAGCTTCAAGGGGGCAGCAGAGACCCAGTACTTC
CDR3 protein: CASSFKGAAETQYF

J gene: TRBJ2-4
clone size: few
V gene: TRBV14
D gene: NA
CDR3 DNA: TGTGCCAGCAGCCAGCAACTAGAGGGCATTCAGTACTTC
CDR3 protein: CASSQQLEGIQYF

J gene: TRBJ2-3
clone size: NA
V gene: TRBV9
D gene: NA
CDR3 DNA: TGTGCCAGCAGCGTAGGACAGCGCACAGATACGCAGTATTTT
CDR3 protein: CASSVGQRTDTQYF

J gene: TRBJ2-2
clone size: NA
V gene: TRBV6-5
D gene: NA
CDR3 DNA: TGTGCCAGCAGCTCGAACACCGGGGAGCTGTTTTTT
CDR3 protein: CASSSNTGELFF

J gene: TRBJ2-4
clone size: NA
V gene: TRBV7-2
D gene: TRBD2
CDR3 DNA: TGTGCCAGCAGCTTAGCTTTTGGGAGGGCCCAAAACATTCAGTACTTC
CDR3 protein: CASSLAFGRAQNIQYF

J gene: TRBJ2-3
clone size: NA
V gene: TRBV11-1
D gene: NA
CDR3 DNA: TGTGCCAGCGGGGGCCGTGGGACGCAGTATTTT
CDR3 protein: CASGGRGTQYF

J gene: TRBJ2-6
clone size: NA
V gene: TRBV25-1
D gene: TRBD1
CDR3 DNA: TGTGCCAGCAGTCGAGGGGGCGGCGCTGGGGCCAACGTCCTGACTTTC
CDR3 protein: CASSRGGGAGANVLTF

J gene: TRBJ2-3
clone size: NA
V gene: TRBV5-1
D gene: NA
CDR3 DNA: TGCGCCAGCAGCTATTTGACTCCCAGCACAGATACGCAGTATTTT
CDR3 protein: CASSYLTPSTDTQYF

J gene: TRBJ1-6
clone size: NA
V gene: TRBV18
D gene: NA
CDR3 DNA: TGTGCCAGCTCACCAGGGTCGGCGGATAATTCACCCCTCCACTTT
CDR3 protein: CASSPGSADNSPLHF

J gene: TRBJ1-2
clone size: NA
V gene: TRBV20-1
D gene: NA
CDR3 DNA: TGCAGTGCTAGTCCCGGCTATGGCTACACCTTC
CDR3 protein: CSASPGYGYTF

J gene: TRBJ2-7
clone size: NA
V gene: TRBV5-4
D gene: TRBD1
CDR3 DNA: TGTGCCAGCAGCTTGGACCAGGGGGCCATCGAGCAGTACTTC
CDR3 protein: CASSLDQGAIEQYF

J gene: TRBJ1-2
clone size: NA
V gene: TRBV6-5
D gene: NA
CDR3 DNA: TGTGCCAGCACCAAAGACAGCCTCTATGGCTACACCTTC
CDR3 protein: CASTKDSLYGYTF

J gene: TRBJ2-2
clone size: NA
V gene: TRBV30
D gene: TRBD2
CDR3 DNA: TGTGCCTGGATAGGGACTAGCGGGGCTCACACCGGGGAGCTGTTTTTT
CDR3 protein: CAWIGTSGAHTGELFF

J gene: TRBJ2-3
clone size: NA
V gene: TRBV29-1
D gene: NA
CDR3 DNA: TGCAGCGTTGGAGTCGGAGGGCGAGATACGCAGTATTTT
CDR3 protein: CSVGVGGRDTQYF

J gene: TRBJ2-5
clone size: NA
V gene: TRBV7-8
D gene: TRBD2
CDR3 DNA: TGTGCCAGCAGCTCGGGACTAGCGGGGGTACTACAAGAGACCCAGTACTTC
CDR3 protein: CASSSGLAGVLQETQYF

J gene: TRBJ1-5
clone size: NA
V gene: TRBV5-1
D gene: NA
CDR3 DNA: TGCGCCAGCAGGACAGGAGATAATCAGCCCCAGCATTTT
CDR3 protein: CASRTGDNQPQHF

J gene: TRBJ1-1
clone size: NA
V gene: TRBV6-4
D gene: NA
CDR3 DNA: TGTGCCAGCAGTGACCGGGAAGCTTCTGAAGCTTTCTTT
CDR3 protein: CASSDREASEAFF

J gene: TRBJ1-1
clone size: NA
V gene: TRBV6-6
D gene: NA
CDR3 DNA: TGTGCCAGCAGTTACGCGGGGACTGAAGCTTTCTTT
CDR3 protein: CASSYAGTEAFF

J gene: TRBJ2-7
clone size: NA
V gene: TRBV18
D gene: NA
CDR3 DNA: TGTGCCAGCTCACCCCCTAACAGGGTGCCGGAACAGTACTTC
CDR3 protein: CASSPPNRVPEQYF

J gene: TRBJ2-7
clone size: NA
V gene: TRBV11-2
D gene: NA
CDR3 DNA: TGTGCCAGCAGCTTACCCGGGTTGGACGAGCAGTACTTC
CDR3 protein: CASSLPGLDEQYF

J gene: TRBJ1-2
clone size: few
V gene: TRBV11-2
D gene: NA
CDR3 DNA: TGTGCCAGCAGCGACACCTATGGCTACACCTTC
CDR3 protein: CASSDTYGYTF